This T cell receptor beta chain was sequenced in a study of Tregs in tolerant kidney transplant recipients. As for the study in general: Recipient Tregs were stimulated with donor B cells plus IL-2 for approximately 15 days. Donor B cells were activated roughly 11 days on CD40L-expressing 3T3 cells. Whole-study results and caveats: Nucleotide sequences could not be compared across some patients' samples due to primer changes. The small number of patients limits these findings pending further validation.

Trimming stripped 7 bases from V and 3 bases from J, with 16 bases between. This CDR3 has 14 residues. Germline values: CDR1 WSHSY, CDR2 SAAADI. Only in-frame clones appear in the TCRdb table, and some are missing; sequencing was by immunoSEQ multiplex PCR. The table lists around 9,700 clones, under 95% of them singletons. Comments on this clone: Its target is unknown.

The starting material was Tregs from blood cultured with allogeneic cells, obtained before the transplant. This sequence joins TRBV10-2 and TRBJ2-7; tentatively, D is TRBD2 (6 bases). This clonotype originated in a human patient who received a combined kidney and bone marrow transplant. CDR3 region: CASTRRGGRYEQYF. The CDR3 DNA follows: TGCGCCAGCACTCGGAGGGGCGGCCGCTACGAGCAGTACTTC.